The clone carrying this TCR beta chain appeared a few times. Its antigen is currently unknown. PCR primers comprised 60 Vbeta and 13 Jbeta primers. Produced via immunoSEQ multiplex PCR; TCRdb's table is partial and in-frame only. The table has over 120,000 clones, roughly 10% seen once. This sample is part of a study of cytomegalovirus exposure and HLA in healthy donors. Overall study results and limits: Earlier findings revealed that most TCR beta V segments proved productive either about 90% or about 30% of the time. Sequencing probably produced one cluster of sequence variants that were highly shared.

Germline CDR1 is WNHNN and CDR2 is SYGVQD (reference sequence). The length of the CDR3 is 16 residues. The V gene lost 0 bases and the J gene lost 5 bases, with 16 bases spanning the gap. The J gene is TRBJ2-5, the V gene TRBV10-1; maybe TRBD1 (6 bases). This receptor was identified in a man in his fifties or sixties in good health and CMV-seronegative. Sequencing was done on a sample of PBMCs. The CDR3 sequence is CASSESNARGIETQYF. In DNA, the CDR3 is TGCGCCAGCAGTGAGTCGAATGCGAGGGGGATCGAGACCCAGTACTTC.